One and the same sample provided the 12 T cell receptor beta chains below, sequenced in a study of T cell responses to AZD1222 COVID-19 vaccine. The table came from immunoSEQ multiplex PCR; TCRdb's copy has only in-frame clones and leaves some out. The sample shows about 120,000 clones, approximately 90% of them seen only once. Sequencing was performed on peripheral blood, taken 28 days after the second dose of the MenACWY control vaccine. These receptors were collected from an adult who received the MenACWY meningococcal vaccine as a control.

A few counts support this clone. The rearrangement links TRBV28 to TRBJ2-4; 9 bases fit TRBD1. The CDR3 is 17 amino acids. V lost 3 bases, J lost 6 bases, and 12 bases stayed unmatched. Per the germline V gene, CDR1 is MDHEN and CDR2 is SYDVKM. The CDR3 spells CASSLTPPGQGLNIQYF. DNA of the CDR3: TGTGCCAGCAGTTTGACCCCCCCTGGACAGGGGTTAAACATTCAGTACTTC.

This chain uses TRBV11-2 with TRBJ2-1; D unresolved. The CDR3 has 11 amino acids. Germline V lookup: CDR1 SGHAT, CDR2 FQNNGV. Trimming pared 2 bases from V and 8 bases from J, leaving 4 bases between. CDR3 region: CASSLRDEQFF. The CDR3 DNA follows: TGTGCCAGCAGCTTAAGAGATGAGCAGTTCTTC.

This chain joins TRBV10-3 and TRBJ2-7; D is unresolved. Per germline, CDR1 ENHRY and CDR2 SYGVKD. CDR3 length: 12 amino acids. The V end lost 0 bases, the J end lost 4 bases, and 4 bases lay between the germline ends. CDR3: CAISESGYEQYV. DNA for the CDR3: TGTGCCATCAGTGAGTCGGGGTACGAGCAGTACGTC.

The chain joins TRBV5-5 to TRBJ2-3; the D gene could be TRBD1 or TRBD2 (5 bases each). Germline V lookup: CDR1 SGHKS, CDR2 YYEKEE (reference sequence). Trimming shortened V by 0 bases and J by 3 bases, and 11 bases separated the two germline ends. This CDR3 contains 15 residues. This CDR3 reads CASSLAGTGTDTQYF. CDR3 nucleotide sequence: TGTGCCAGCAGCTTGGCAGGGACGGGGACAGATACGCAGTATTTT.

This sequence joins TRBV7-2 and TRBJ1-5; D unclear. This CDR3 is 15 amino acids long. Germline V gene sequence: CDR1 SGHTA, CDR2 FQGNSA. V dropped 2 bases and J dropped 2 bases, with 10 bases sitting between them. In DNA, the CDR3 is TGTGCCAGCAGCTTAATGGGGTGGGGCAATCAGCCCCAGCATTTT. Translation gives CASSLMGWGNQPQHF.

The chain links TRBV7-9 to TRBJ2-1; the match to TRBD2 covers 7 bases. Germline loops: CDR1 SEHNR, CDR2 FQNEAQ (reference sequence). V shed 3 bases, J shed 3 bases, and the junction held 8 bases outside the gene matches. The length of the CDR3 is 16 residues. The CDR3 bases are TGTGCCAGCAGCTTCGGGATGTGGGGGGGCTACAATGAGCAGTTCTTC. Its translation: CASSFGMWGGYNEQFF.

The gene calls are TRBV24-1 and TRBJ2-3; 7 nucleotides align to TRBD1. Losses at the gene ends were 7 bases for V and 0 bases for J; bases not matched to a gene: 3. The CDR3 spans 14 residues. In germline, CDR1 is KGHDR, CDR2 SFDVKD. The CDR3, as DNA: TGTGCCACCAGAACAGGGGCTAGCACAGATACGCAGTATTTT. Translation gives CATRTGASTDTQYF.

In its sample, this clone was seen once. The CDR3 protein is CASSLPSSYNSPLHF. CDR3 nucleotides: TGTGCCAGCAGCTTACCCTCTAGCTATAATTCACCCCTCCACTTT. The chain has TRBV7-2 and TRBJ1-6; D unclear. Germline V CDR1 and CDR2: SGHTA, FQGNSA. This CDR3 comprises 15 residues. V was cut by 2 bases and J by 3 bases, with 8 bases left in between. The full variable domain, in which reference TRBV7-2 and TRBJ1-6 provide the parts outside the CDR3, is GAGVSQSPSNKVTEKGKDVELRCDPISGHTALYWYRQSLGQGLEFLIYFQGNSAPDKSGLPSDRFSAERTGGSVSTLTIQRTQQEDSAVYLCASSLPSSYNSPLHFGNGTRLTVT.

A note on this clone: Germline and junction disagree at one end, which may indicate a read error. Other DNA sequences in the sample encode the same CDR3. The gene calls are TRBV7-6 and TRBJ2-2, with D possibly being TRBD1 or TRBD2 (5 bases each). The germline V gene has CDR1 SGHVS and CDR2 FNYEAQ. The CDR3 has 21 amino acids. The CDR3 region has the DNA TGTGCCAGCAGCCCCGGGACGTCAGGTCCCCCGGGACCACCATCGCCCGGGGAGTTGTTTTTT. Translated, it gives CASSPGTSGPPGPPSPGELFF.

The V and J genes are TRBV24-1 and TRBJ2-7; D is unclear. CDR3 length equals 11 residues. Trimming stripped 3 bases from V and 6 bases from J, with 5 bases between. CDR1 and CDR2 from the germline V gene are KGHDR and SFDVKD. Here the CDR3 reads CATSDRVEQYF. The CDR3 nucleotides are TGTGCCACCAGTGATCGCGTCGAGCAGTACTTC.

The sample holds a few counts of this clone. J is TRBJ1-5 and V is TRBV12-3 or TRBV12-4; D unclear. The V gene lost 6 bases and the J gene lost 4 bases, with 10 bases spanning the gap. This CDR3 is built from 13 residues. CDR3 coding DNA: TGTGCCAGCAGCCCGGAGGGTAATCAGCCCCAGCATTTT. Translation gives CASSPEGNQPQHF.

The chain is built from TRBV12-3 or TRBV12-4 and TRBJ2-2; TRBD2 aligns across 7 bases. The ends lost 6 bases at V and 6 bases at J; junction bases unmatched: 4. This CDR3 region has 13 residues. The CDR3 DNA reads TGTGCCAGCAGACGAGCGGGATCCGGGGAGCTGTTTTTT. This sequence encodes CASRRAGSGELFF.